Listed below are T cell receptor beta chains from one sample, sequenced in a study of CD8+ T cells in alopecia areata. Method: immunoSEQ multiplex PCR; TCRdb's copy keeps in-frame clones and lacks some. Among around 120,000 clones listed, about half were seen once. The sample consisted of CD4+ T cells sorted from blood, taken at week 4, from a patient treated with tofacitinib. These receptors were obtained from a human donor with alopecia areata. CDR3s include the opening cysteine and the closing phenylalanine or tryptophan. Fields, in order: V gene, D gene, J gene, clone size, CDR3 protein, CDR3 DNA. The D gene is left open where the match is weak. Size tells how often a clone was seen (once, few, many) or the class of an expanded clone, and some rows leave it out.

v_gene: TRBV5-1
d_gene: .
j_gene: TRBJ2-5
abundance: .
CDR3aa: CASSRGEETQYF
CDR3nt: TGCGCCAGCAGTCGGGGCGAGGAGACCCAGTACTTC

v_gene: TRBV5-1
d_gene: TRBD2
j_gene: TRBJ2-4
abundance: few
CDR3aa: CASSLELAGDIQYF
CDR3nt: TGCGCCAGCAGCTTGGAACTAGCGGGAGACATTCAGTACTTC

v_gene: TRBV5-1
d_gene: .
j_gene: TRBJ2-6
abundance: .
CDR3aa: CASSPSTTAASGANVLTF
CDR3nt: TGCGCCAGCAGCCCATCGACGACAGCTGCATCTGGGGCCAACGTCCTGACTTTC

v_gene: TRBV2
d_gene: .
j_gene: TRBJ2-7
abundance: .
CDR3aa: CASKVGSYEQYF
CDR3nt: TGTGCCAGCAAGGTCGGGTCCTACGAGCAGTACTTC

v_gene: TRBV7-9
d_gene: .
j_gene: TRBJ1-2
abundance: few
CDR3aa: CASSLVGGDGYTF
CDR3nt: TGTGCCAGCAGCTTAGTTGGGGGCGATGGCTACACCTTC

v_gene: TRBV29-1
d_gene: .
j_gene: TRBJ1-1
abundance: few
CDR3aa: CSVDPQTRDTEAFF
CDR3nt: TGCAGCGTTGACCCCCAGACGAGGGACACTGAAGCTTTCTTT

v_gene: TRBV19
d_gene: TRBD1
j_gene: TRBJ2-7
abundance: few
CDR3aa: CATSGGPNSYEQYF
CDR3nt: TGTGCCACTTCAGGGGGTCCAAACTCCTACGAGCAGTACTTC

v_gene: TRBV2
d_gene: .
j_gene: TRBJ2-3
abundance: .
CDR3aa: CASSRGLRAFTDTQYF
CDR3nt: TGTGCCAGCAGCAGGGGACTAAGGGCCTTCACAGATACGCAGTATTTT

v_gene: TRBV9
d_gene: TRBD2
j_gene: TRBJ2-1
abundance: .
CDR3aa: CASSSGLAGYNEQFF
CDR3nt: TGTGCCAGCAGCTCCGGACTAGCGGGCTACAATGAGCAGTTCTTC

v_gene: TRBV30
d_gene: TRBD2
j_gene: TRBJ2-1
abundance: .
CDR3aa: CAWSPGTSGFNEQFF
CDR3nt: TGTGCCTGGAGTCCGGGGACTAGCGGATTCAATGAGCAGTTCTTC

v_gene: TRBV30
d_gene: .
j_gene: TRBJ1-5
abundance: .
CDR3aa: CAWSVHGNQPQHF
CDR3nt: TGTGCCTGGAGTGTACATGGGAATCAGCCCCAGCATTTT

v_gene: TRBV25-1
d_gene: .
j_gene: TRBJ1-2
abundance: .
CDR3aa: CASSDWFYGYTF
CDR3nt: TGTGCCAGCAGTGACTGGTTCTATGGCTACACCTTC